This is a list of T cell receptor beta chains from one sample in a study of shared clonotypes between healthy human individuals. Sequencing used immunoSEQ multiplex PCR; TCRdb keeps in-frame clones, though not all of them. The data show nearly 1,000,000 clones, about three quarters seen once. Sequenced input: memory CD4+ T cells sorted from blood. The source of these receptors is a man younger than 30 in good health. Both conserved end residues are part of each CDR3. The order of the fields is CDR3 protein, CDR3 DNA, J gene, clone size, V gene, D gene. The D gene is left open where the match is weak. A clone size is listed for some rows: how often the clone was seen (once, few, many), or a class if it is expanded.

CDR3 protein: CASSLSARLSNQPQHF; CDR3 DNA: TGTGCCAGCAGTTTATCAGCACGACTTAGCAATCAGCCCCAGCATTTT; J gene: TRBJ1-5; clone size: -; V gene: TRBV28; D gene: -
CDR3 protein: CASSDNTRSGELFF; CDR3 DNA: TGCGCCAGCAGTGATAACACCCGAAGCGGGGAGCTGTTTTTT; J gene: TRBJ2-2; clone size: -; V gene: TRBV10-1; D gene: -
CDR3 protein: CASRKQGAETQYF; CDR3 DNA: TGTGCCAGCAGAAAGCAGGGTGCAGAGACCCAGTACTTC; J gene: TRBJ2-5; clone size: -; V gene: TRBV6-6; D gene: -
CDR3 protein: CASSAGGTSTDTQYF; CDR3 DNA: TGTGCTAGCAGTGCGGGGGGAACTAGCACAGATACGCAGTATTTT; J gene: TRBJ2-3; clone size: -; V gene: TRBV7-7; D gene: TRBD2
CDR3 protein: CASSLAQGEQYF; CDR3 DNA: TGTGCCAGCAGCTTAGCGCAGGGAGAGCAGTACTTC; J gene: TRBJ2-7; clone size: -; V gene: TRBV11-2; D gene: -
CDR3 protein: CASSSLLPQETQYF; CDR3 DNA: TGTGCCAGCAGCTCACTGCTTCCTCAAGAGACCCAGTACTTC; J gene: TRBJ2-5; clone size: -; V gene: TRBV7-2; D gene: -
CDR3 protein: CASSYSRDYPAQHF; CDR3 DNA: TGTGCCAGCAGTTACTCGCGGGATTATCCAGCCCAGCATTTT; J gene: TRBJ1-5; clone size: -; V gene: TRBV6-5; D gene: -
CDR3 protein: CASRSFGPGNYGYTF; CDR3 DNA: TGTGCCAGCAGGAGTTTTGGTCCCGGTAACTATGGCTACACCTTC; J gene: TRBJ1-2; clone size: -; V gene: TRBV6-5; D gene: -
CDR3 protein: CATSRAQVLGWTGELFF; CDR3 DNA: TGTGCCACCAGCAGAGCTCAAGTACTTGGGTGGACCGGGGAGCTGTTTTTT; J gene: TRBJ2-2; clone size: -; V gene: TRBV15; D gene: -
CDR3 protein: CASSLDRGDYTF; CDR3 DNA: TGCGCCAGCAGCTTGGACAGGGGGGACTACACCTTC; J gene: TRBJ1-2; clone size: many; V gene: TRBV5-1; D gene: TRBD1
CDR3 protein: CAIGEGSGIGEAFF; CDR3 DNA: TGTGCCATCGGAGAGGGTTCGGGTATTGGTGAAGCTTTCTTT; J gene: TRBJ1-1; clone size: -; V gene: TRBV10-3; D gene: -
CDR3 protein: CASKLPGGGNQPQHF; CDR3 DNA: TGTGCCAGCAAACTCCCCGGGGGTGGCAATCAGCCCCAGCATTTT; J gene: TRBJ1-5; clone size: -; V gene: TRBV28; D gene: -
CDR3 protein: CAISSTGYTDTQYF; CDR3 DNA: TGTGCCATCAGCAGTACAGGGTACACAGATACGCAGTATTTT; J gene: TRBJ2-3; clone size: -; V gene: TRBV10-3; D gene: -
CDR3 protein: CASLIGRGSPLHF; CDR3 DNA: TGTGCCAGCTTGATAGGCAGGGGTTCACCCCTCCACTTT; J gene: TRBJ1-6; clone size: -; V gene: TRBV6-1; D gene: -
CDR3 protein: CASSFAQGGYTF; CDR3 DNA: TGCGCCAGCAGCTTCGCCCAGGGCGGCTACACCTTC; J gene: TRBJ1-2; clone size: once; V gene: TRBV5-1; D gene: -
CDR3 protein: CASSSHQGRNEQYF; CDR3 DNA: TGTGCCAGCAGCTCCCATCAGGGTCGTAACGAGCAGTACTTC; J gene: TRBJ2-7; clone size: -; V gene: TRBV7-3; D gene: -
CDR3 protein: CASSPRGGSNTGELFF; CDR3 DNA: TGTGCCAGCAGCCCCCGAGGGGGCAGCAACACCGGGGAGCTGTTTTTT; J gene: TRBJ2-2; clone size: -; V gene: TRBV5-4; D gene: TRBD1
CDR3 protein: CASSQRDRGFYGYTF; CDR3 DNA: TGTGCCAGTAGTCAAAGGGACAGGGGATTCTATGGCTACACCTTC; J gene: TRBJ1-2; clone size: -; V gene: TRBV19; D gene: TRBD1
CDR3 protein: CASSTRGGKLDTQYF; CDR3 DNA: TGTGCCAGCAGCACCCGGGGGGGCAAATTAGATACGCAGTATTTT; J gene: TRBJ2-3; clone size: -; V gene: TRBV21-1; D gene: -
CDR3 protein: CASSTGGTQYF; CDR3 DNA: TGTGCCAGCAGCACCGGGGGCACCCAGTACTTC; J gene: TRBJ2-5; clone size: -; V gene: TRBV5-6; D gene: -
CDR3 protein: CASRYRDPTEQFF; CDR3 DNA: TGCGCCAGCAGATACCGGGACCCCACTGAGCAGTTCTTC; J gene: TRBJ2-1; clone size: -; V gene: TRBV5-1; D gene: -
CDR3 protein: CASRGPGSNQPQHF; CDR3 DNA: TGTGCCAGTAGGGGCCCTGGGAGCAATCAGCCCCAGCATTTT; J gene: TRBJ1-5; clone size: -; V gene: TRBV6-5; D gene: -
CDR3 protein: CASSSRIASAANEQFF; CDR3 DNA: TGTGCCAGCAGCAGTAGGATCGCTAGCGCCGCCAATGAGCAGTTCTTC; J gene: TRBJ2-1; clone size: many; V gene: TRBV7-8; D gene: -
CDR3 protein: CASRYRTNEKLFF; CDR3 DNA: TGTGCCAGTAGGTACCGGACTAATGAAAAACTGTTTTTT; J gene: TRBJ1-4; clone size: -; V gene: TRBV19; D gene: -
CDR3 protein: CASSYSRTSGAYEQYF; CDR3 DNA: TGTGCCAGCAGTTACTCGCGGACTAGCGGGGCCTACGAGCAGTACTTC; J gene: TRBJ2-7; clone size: -; V gene: TRBV6-5; D gene: TRBD2
CDR3 protein: CAWSVLGQGWIGDGYTF; CDR3 DNA: TGTGCCTGGAGTGTATTAGGACAGGGATGGATCGGAGATGGCTACACCTTC; J gene: TRBJ1-2; clone size: -; V gene: TRBV30; D gene: TRBD1
CDR3 protein: CAVNRGGQGTYEQYF; CDR3 DNA: TGTGCCGTTAACCGCGGAGGGCAGGGGACCTACGAGCAGTACTTC; J gene: TRBJ2-7; clone size: once; V gene: TRBV10-3; D gene: -
CDR3 protein: CASSFRQENSPLHF; CDR3 DNA: TGTGCCAGCAGTTTTCGACAGGAGAATTCACCCCTCCACTTT; J gene: TRBJ1-6; clone size: -; V gene: TRBV28; D gene: -
CDR3 protein: CASSASGTTPLHF; CDR3 DNA: TGTGCCAGTAGTGCCTCAGGGACGACACCCCTCCACTTT; J gene: TRBJ1-6; clone size: few; V gene: TRBV19; D gene: -
CDR3 protein: CASTGTSGHTDTQYF; CDR3 DNA: TGTGCCAGCACCGGGACTAGCGGGCACACAGATACGCAGTATTTT; J gene: TRBJ2-3; clone size: -; V gene: TRBV2; D gene: TRBD2
CDR3 protein: CAISTTGGNQPQHF; CDR3 DNA: TGTGCCATCAGCACGACAGGGGGCAATCAGCCCCAGCATTTT; J gene: TRBJ1-5; clone size: -; V gene: TRBV10-3; D gene: TRBD1
CDR3 protein: CASSPSPAAYNSPLHF; CDR3 DNA: TGTGCCAGCAGTCCGTCCCCGGCGGCTTATAATTCACCCCTCCACTTT; J gene: TRBJ1-6; clone size: -; V gene: TRBV28; D gene: -
CDR3 protein: CASSRGEGAWEKLFF; CDR3 DNA: TGTGCCAGCAGCCGCGGGGAGGGGGCGTGGGAAAAACTGTTTTTT; J gene: TRBJ1-4; clone size: -; V gene: TRBV7-9; D gene: TRBD1
CDR3 protein: CASSFGLAGSRKYF; CDR3 DNA: TGTGCCAGCAGCTTCGGACTAGCGGGATCCCGGAAATACTTC; J gene: TRBJ2-7; clone size: once; V gene: TRBV11-2; D gene: TRBD2
CDR3 protein: CASSVGRERTYEQYF; CDR3 DNA: TGTGCCAGCAGCGTAGGACGGGAGAGAACCTACGAGCAGTACTTC; J gene: TRBJ2-7; clone size: -; V gene: TRBV9; D gene: -
CDR3 protein: CAISGVNYGYTF; CDR3 DNA: TGTGCCATCAGCGGGGTGAACTATGGCTACACCTTC; J gene: TRBJ1-2; clone size: -; V gene: TRBV10-3; D gene: -
CDR3 protein: CAGAGSNGYTF; CDR3 DNA: TGCGCCGGGGCAGGGTCTAATGGCTACACCTTC; J gene: TRBJ1-2; clone size: few; V gene: TRBV10-1; D gene: -
CDR3 protein: CASSPGHLGFTDTQYF; CDR3 DNA: TGCGCCAGCAGCCCGGGACATCTGGGATTCACAGATACGCAGTATTTT; J gene: TRBJ2-3; clone size: once; V gene: TRBV5-1; D gene: -
CDR3 protein: CASSPGTSGRKYF; CDR3 DNA: TGCGCCAGCAGCCCCGGGACTAGCGGTAGGAAGTACTTC; J gene: TRBJ2-7; clone size: -; V gene: TRBV5-1; D gene: TRBD2
CDR3 protein: CASSVAPGGDTQYF; CDR3 DNA: TGTGCCAGCAGCGTAGCCCCGGGAGGCGATACGCAGTATTTT; J gene: TRBJ2-3; clone size: -; V gene: TRBV9; D gene: TRBD2
CDR3 protein: CAISARETYEQYF; CDR3 DNA: TGTGCCATCAGTGCCCGGGAGACCTACGAGCAGTACTTC; J gene: TRBJ2-7; clone size: -; V gene: TRBV10-3; D gene: -
CDR3 protein: CASSKQGANVLTF; CDR3 DNA: TGTGCCAGCTCAAAACAGGGGGCCAACGTCCTGACTTTC; J gene: TRBJ2-6; clone size: -; V gene: TRBV18; D gene: -
CDR3 protein: CASSEGAGGETQYF; CDR3 DNA: TGTGCCAGCAGTGAAGGGGCAGGGGGAGAGACCCAGTACTTC; J gene: TRBJ2-5; clone size: -; V gene: TRBV2; D gene: TRBD1
CDR3 protein: CASSLTGDTEAFF; CDR3 DNA: TGTGCCAGCAGTTTGACAGGGGACACTGAAGCTTTCTTT; J gene: TRBJ1-1; clone size: -; V gene: TRBV6-6; D gene: TRBD1
CDR3 protein: CASGKTSGRSPYEQYF; CDR3 DNA: TGTGCCAGTGGAAAGACTAGCGGGAGGTCTCCTTACGAGCAGTACTTC; J gene: TRBJ2-7; clone size: -; V gene: TRBV19; D gene: TRBD2
CDR3 protein: CASSETYAEAFF; CDR3 DNA: TGTGCCAGCAGCGAGACATACGCTGAAGCTTTCTTT; J gene: TRBJ1-1; clone size: -; V gene: TRBV6-1; D gene: -
CDR3 protein: CASSEEEGLFGSYTF; CDR3 DNA: TGTGCCAGCAGTGAAGAGGAAGGACTTTTTGGGAGCTACACCTTC; J gene: TRBJ1-2; clone size: -; V gene: TRBV6-1; D gene: -
CDR3 protein: CASSKSVGQPQHF; CDR3 DNA: TGTGCCAGCAGCAAAAGCGTCGGTCAGCCCCAGCATTTT; J gene: TRBJ1-5; clone size: -; V gene: TRBV7-3; D gene: -
CDR3 protein: CASSLQGSSTDTQYF; CDR3 DNA: TGTGCCAGCAGCTTACAGGGCTCTAGCACAGATACGCAGTATTTT; J gene: TRBJ2-3; clone size: -; V gene: TRBV5-8; D gene: -
CDR3 protein: CASSGLGTSGGTDTQYF; CDR3 DNA: TGTGCCAGCAGCGGTTTAGGGACTAGCGGGGGCACAGATACGCAGTATTTT; J gene: TRBJ2-3; clone size: -; V gene: TRBV9; D gene: TRBD2
CDR3 protein: CASSGQGVSTGGELFF; CDR3 DNA: TGTGCCAGCAGTGGACAGGGAGTTTCTACCGGCGGGGAGCTGTTTTTT; J gene: TRBJ2-2; clone size: -; V gene: TRBV2; D gene: TRBD1
CDR3 protein: CASSQEGAGGLIKYF; CDR3 DNA: TGCGCCAGCAGCCAAGAAGGGGCAGGGGGCCTAATCAAGTACTTC; J gene: TRBJ2-4; clone size: -; V gene: TRBV4-1; D gene: TRBD1
CDR3 protein: CASSRGLAPQETQYF; CDR3 DNA: TGTGCCAGCAGCCGAGGACTAGCCCCTCAGGAGACCCAGTACTTC; J gene: TRBJ2-5; clone size: -; V gene: TRBV28; D gene: TRBD2
CDR3 protein: CASSPYSAYEQYF; CDR3 DNA: TGTGCCAGCAGTCCTTACAGTGCCTACGAGCAGTACTTC; J gene: TRBJ2-7; clone size: many; V gene: TRBV2; D gene: -
CDR3 protein: CASSDRREAYEQYF; CDR3 DNA: TGTGCCAGCAGTGACAGGAGAGAAGCCTACGAGCAGTACTTC; J gene: TRBJ2-7; clone size: -; V gene: TRBV6-1; D gene: -
CDR3 protein: CASSDPDRAGNTIYF; CDR3 DNA: TGTGCCAGCAGTGACCCTGACAGGGCTGGAAACACCATATATTTT; J gene: TRBJ1-3; clone size: -; V gene: TRBV6-1; D gene: TRBD1
CDR3 protein: CASIFNRDSPKLQHF; CDR3 DNA: TGTGCCAGCATCTTCAACAGGGACAGTCCTAAGCTCCAGCATTTT; J gene: TRBJ1-5; clone size: many; V gene: TRBV6-1; D gene: TRBD1
CDR3 protein: CASSQVEGRGVVEQYF; CDR3 DNA: TGTGCCAGCAGCCAAGTGGAGGGGAGGGGCGTTGTCGAGCAGTACTTC; J gene: TRBJ2-7; clone size: -; V gene: TRBV4-2; D gene: TRBD2
CDR3 protein: CASTPKVYNYGYTF; CDR3 DNA: TGTGCCAGCACCCCAAAGGTCTATAACTATGGCTACACCTTC; J gene: TRBJ1-2; clone size: -; V gene: TRBV7-2; D gene: -
CDR3 protein: CASSEFGTLHF; CDR3 DNA: TGTGCCAGCAGTGAATTTGGCACCCTCCACTTT; J gene: TRBJ1-6; clone size: -; V gene: TRBV6-1; D gene: -